These T cell receptor beta chains were read from a single sample in a study of T cell repertoires in cytomegalovirus infection. TCRdb analysed the reads with MiXCR anew, one entry per CDR3 protein. In the table there are 140,000 to 150,000 distinct CDR3 sequences, 25% to 35% of which are singletons. Which antigens these TCRs recognize remains unknown. Sequencing was performed on CD8+ T cells from cultured PBMCs, taken from culture after CMV antigen stimulation. These receptors were taken from a human donor in good health (CMV status not recorded). Some clones in this sample may be carry-over from other donors' samples. CDR3s include the opening cysteine and the closing phenylalanine or tryptophan. Fields, in order: CDR3 protein, CDR3 DNA, V gene, clone size, J gene, D gene. D genes are given only for firm matches. For some rows the clone size is stated as once, few or many, or as a class when expanded; others skip it.

cdr3_aa: CASSQVQGEDIQYF; cdr3_nt: TGCGCCAGCAGCCAAGTGCAGGGCGAGGACATTCAGTACTTC; v_call: TRBV4-1; clone_size: few; j_call: TRBJ2-4; d_call: -
cdr3_aa: CASSSNLQGFSSYEQYF; cdr3_nt: TGTGCCAGCAGCTCCAATTTACAGGGTTTTAGCTCCTACGAGCAGTACTTC; v_call: TRBV7-9; clone_size: -; j_call: TRBJ2-7; d_call: -
cdr3_aa: CASSQDLNNEKLFF; cdr3_nt: TGTGCCAGCAGCCAAGATCTTAATAATGAAAAACTGTTTTTT; v_call: TRBV4-2; clone_size: few; j_call: TRBJ1-4; d_call: -
cdr3_aa: CASSSEPGQGNSPLHF; cdr3_nt: TGTGCCAGCAGCTCGGAACCGGGACAGGGAAATTCACCCCTCCACTTT; v_call: TRBV5-5; clone_size: once; j_call: TRBJ1-6; d_call: TRBD1
cdr3_aa: CASSQDPRGAHYGYTF; cdr3_nt: TGCGCCAGCAGCCAAGATCCTAGGGGTGCTCACTATGGCTACACCTTC; v_call: TRBV4-1; clone_size: -; j_call: TRBJ1-2; d_call: -
cdr3_aa: CASSLATGELFF; cdr3_nt: TGTGCCAGCAGCTTAGCCACCGGGGAGCTGTTTTTT; v_call: TRBV7-9; clone_size: -; j_call: TRBJ2-2; d_call: -
cdr3_aa: CASSQEGLTRNEQFF; cdr3_nt: TGCGCCAGCAGCCAAGAGGGACTGACCAGAAATGAGCAGTTCTTC; v_call: TRBV4-1; clone_size: -; j_call: TRBJ2-1; d_call: -
cdr3_aa: CASSQAQGGSYNEQFF; cdr3_nt: TGTGCCAGCAGCCAAGCCCAGGGGGGCTCCTACAATGAGCAGTTCTTC; v_call: TRBV4-2; clone_size: many; j_call: TRBJ2-1; d_call: -
cdr3_aa: CASSIWVNQPQHF; cdr3_nt: TGTGCCAGTAGTATTTGGGTAAATCAGCCCCAGCATTTT; v_call: TRBV19; clone_size: -; j_call: TRBJ1-5; d_call: -
cdr3_aa: CASGQGGWETQYF; cdr3_nt: TGTGCCTCCGGGCAGGGGGGATGGGAGACCCAGTACTTC; v_call: TRBV27; clone_size: -; j_call: TRBJ2-5; d_call: -
cdr3_aa: CASSQAGRSDGYTF; cdr3_nt: TGTGCCAGCAGTCAAGCAGGGCGGTCGGATGGCTACACCTTC; v_call: TRBV27; clone_size: -; j_call: TRBJ1-2; d_call: -
cdr3_aa: CASSPTPGQVFLDGYTF; cdr3_nt: TGTGCCAGCAGTCCCACCCCGGGACAGGTCTTTTTGGATGGCTACACCTTC; v_call: TRBV27; clone_size: many; j_call: TRBJ1-2; d_call: TRBD1
cdr3_aa: CASSLEQGWAEAFF; cdr3_nt: TGTGCCAGCAGCTTAGAACAGGGTTGGGCTGAAGCTTTCTTT; v_call: TRBV7-9; clone_size: few; j_call: TRBJ1-1; d_call: -
cdr3_aa: CASSLAGTGYEQYF; cdr3_nt: TGTGCCAGCAGCTTAGCGGGGACAGGCTACGAGCAGTACTTC; v_call: TRBV7-6; clone_size: -; j_call: TRBJ2-7; d_call: TRBD1
cdr3_aa: CSARDMDRLVVADTQYF; cdr3_nt: TGCAGTGCGAGAGATATGGACCGTCTTGTGGTCGCAGATACGCAGTATTTT; v_call: TRBV20-1; clone_size: -; j_call: TRBJ2-3; d_call: -
cdr3_aa: CASTPGYRVGEQYF; cdr3_nt: TGTGCCAGCACCCCGGGGTACAGGGTGGGGGAGCAGTACTTC; v_call: TRBV27; clone_size: -; j_call: TRBJ2-7; d_call: -
cdr3_aa: CASSSTRSRGRTGELFF; cdr3_nt: TGTGCCAGCAGTTCCACCCGTTCGCGGGGGAGGACCGGGGAGCTGTTTTTT; v_call: TRBV27; clone_size: -; j_call: TRBJ2-2; d_call: TRBD2
cdr3_aa: CASSISGGNSYNEQFF; cdr3_nt: TGTGCCAGTAGTATTAGCGGGGGAAACTCCTACAATGAGCAGTTCTTC; v_call: TRBV19; clone_size: -; j_call: TRBJ2-1; d_call: TRBD2
cdr3_aa: CASSLDSRGQPQHF; cdr3_nt: TGTGCCAGCAGCTTAGATTCACGAGGTCAGCCCCAGCATTTT; v_call: TRBV7-8; clone_size: many; j_call: TRBJ1-5; d_call: -
cdr3_aa: CATSTRPGSYEQYF; cdr3_nt: TGTGCCACCAGCACCCGCCCGGGGTCCTACGAGCAGTACTTC; v_call: TRBV15; clone_size: many; j_call: TRBJ2-7; d_call: -
cdr3_aa: CSARLGQEETQYF; cdr3_nt: TGCAGTGCTAGGTTAGGACAGGAAGAGACCCAGTACTTC; v_call: TRBV20-1; clone_size: -; j_call: TRBJ2-5; d_call: TRBD1
cdr3_aa: CASSSLGGELFF; cdr3_nt: TGTGCCAGCAGCTCGCTAGGCGGGGAGCTGTTTTTT; v_call: TRBV7-8; clone_size: few; j_call: TRBJ2-2; d_call: -
cdr3_aa: CASSTPGTRGGRGSGADTQYF; cdr3_nt: TGTGCCAGCAGCACACCCGGGACTCGGGGGGGCAGGGGCTCCGGGGCAGATACGCAGTATTTT; v_call: TRBV7-6; clone_size: few; j_call: TRBJ2-3; d_call: TRBD2
cdr3_aa: CASSLTLGDEQYF; cdr3_nt: TGTGCCAGCAGTCTTACCTTAGGTGACGAGCAGTACTTC; v_call: TRBV6-6; clone_size: few; j_call: TRBJ2-7; d_call: -
cdr3_aa: CASSLGTGPSTGELFF; cdr3_nt: TGTGCCAGCAGTTTGGGGACAGGACCTTCCACCGGGGAGCTGTTTTTT; v_call: TRBV27; clone_size: many; j_call: TRBJ2-2; d_call: TRBD1
cdr3_aa: CASTRGGLSETQYF; cdr3_nt: TGTGCCAGTACACGCGGAGGATTGAGTGAGACCCAGTACTTC; v_call: TRBV14; clone_size: many; j_call: TRBJ2-5; d_call: -
cdr3_aa: CASIPQSGGIGELFF; cdr3_nt: TGTGCCAGCATCCCCCAGAGCGGGGGGATCGGGGAGCTGTTTTTT; v_call: TRBV12-3/TRBV12-4; clone_size: many; j_call: TRBJ2-2; d_call: TRBD2
cdr3_aa: CASSATPQLEQFF; cdr3_nt: TGTGCCAGCAGCGCGACCCCACAGCTAGAGCAGTTCTTC; v_call: TRBV7-9; clone_size: many; j_call: TRBJ2-1; d_call: -
cdr3_aa: CASSLGLSYFF; cdr3_nt: TGTGCCAGCAGCTTGGGACTTTCCTATTTCTTC; v_call: TRBV11-2; clone_size: -; j_call: TRBJ2-1; d_call: -
cdr3_aa: CSARSRGWELNTIYF; cdr3_nt: TGCAGTGCTAGAAGCCGAGGATGGGAGTTAAACACCATATATTTT; v_call: TRBV20-1; clone_size: few; j_call: TRBJ1-3; d_call: -
cdr3_aa: CASSKGIHTDTQYF; cdr3_nt: TGTGCCAGCAGTAAGGGGATCCACACAGATACGCAGTATTTT; v_call: TRBV27; clone_size: -; j_call: TRBJ2-3; d_call: -
cdr3_aa: CASSLITKTGELFF; cdr3_nt: TGTGCCAGCAGCTTAATAACGAAGACCGGGGAGCTGTTTTTT; v_call: TRBV7-6; clone_size: few; j_call: TRBJ2-2; d_call: -